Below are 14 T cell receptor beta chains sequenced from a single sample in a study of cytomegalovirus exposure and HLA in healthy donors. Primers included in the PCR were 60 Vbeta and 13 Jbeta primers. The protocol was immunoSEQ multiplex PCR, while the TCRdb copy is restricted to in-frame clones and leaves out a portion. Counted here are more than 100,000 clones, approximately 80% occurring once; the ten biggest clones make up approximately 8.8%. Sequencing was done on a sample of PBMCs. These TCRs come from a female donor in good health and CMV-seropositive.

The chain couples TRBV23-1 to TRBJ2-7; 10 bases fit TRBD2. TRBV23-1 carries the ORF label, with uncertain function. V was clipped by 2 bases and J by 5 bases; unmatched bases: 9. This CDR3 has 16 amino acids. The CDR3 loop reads CASSQGLAGDHNEQYF. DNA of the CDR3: TGCGCCAGCAGTCAAGGTCTAGCGGGGGACCATAACGAGCAGTACTTC.

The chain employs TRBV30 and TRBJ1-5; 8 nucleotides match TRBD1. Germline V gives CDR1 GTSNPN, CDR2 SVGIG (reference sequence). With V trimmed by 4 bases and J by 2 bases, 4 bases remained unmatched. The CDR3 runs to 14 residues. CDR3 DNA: TGTGCCTGGAAAGGACAGGGTGGCAATCAGCCCCAGCATTTT. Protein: CAWKGQGGNQPQHF.

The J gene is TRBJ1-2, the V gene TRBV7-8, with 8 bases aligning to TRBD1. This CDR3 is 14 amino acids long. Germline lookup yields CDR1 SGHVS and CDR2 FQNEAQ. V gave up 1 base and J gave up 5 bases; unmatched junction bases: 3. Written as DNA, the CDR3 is TGTGCCAGCAGCTTAGGGACAGGGTCGTATGGCTACACCTTC. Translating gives CASSLGTGSYGYTF.

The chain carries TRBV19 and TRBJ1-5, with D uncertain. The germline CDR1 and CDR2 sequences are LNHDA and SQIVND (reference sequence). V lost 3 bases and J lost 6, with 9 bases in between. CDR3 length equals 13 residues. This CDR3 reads CASSMPSGQPQHF. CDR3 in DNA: TGTGCCAGTAGTATGCCCTCGGGTCAGCCCCAGCATTTT.

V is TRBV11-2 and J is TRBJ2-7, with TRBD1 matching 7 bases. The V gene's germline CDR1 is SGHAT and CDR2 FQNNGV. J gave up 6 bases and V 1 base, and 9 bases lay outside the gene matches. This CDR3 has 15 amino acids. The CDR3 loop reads CASSLAIQGTTEQYF. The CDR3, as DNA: TGTGCCAGCAGCTTAGCTATACAGGGGACGACCGAGCAGTACTTC.

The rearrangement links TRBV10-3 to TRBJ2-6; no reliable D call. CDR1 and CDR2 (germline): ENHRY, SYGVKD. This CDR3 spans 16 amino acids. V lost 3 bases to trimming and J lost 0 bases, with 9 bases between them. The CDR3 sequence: CAISDRQSSGANVLTF. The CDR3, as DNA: TGTGCCATCAGTGATCGACAAAGCTCTGGGGCCAACGTCCTGACTTTC.

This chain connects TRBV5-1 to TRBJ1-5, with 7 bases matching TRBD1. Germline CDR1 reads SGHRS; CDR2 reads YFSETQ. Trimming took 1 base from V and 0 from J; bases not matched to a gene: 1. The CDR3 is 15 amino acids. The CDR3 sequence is CASSLTGDSNQPQHF. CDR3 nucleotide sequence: TGCGCCAGCAGCTTGACAGGGGATAGCAATCAGCCCCAGCATTTT.

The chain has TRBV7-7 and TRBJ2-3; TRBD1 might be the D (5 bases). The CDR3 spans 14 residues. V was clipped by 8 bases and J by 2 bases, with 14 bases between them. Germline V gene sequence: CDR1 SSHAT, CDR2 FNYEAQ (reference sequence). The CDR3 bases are TGTGCCAGCTCGAAAGGGGCATACACAGATACGCAGTATTTT. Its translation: CASSKGAYTDTQYF.

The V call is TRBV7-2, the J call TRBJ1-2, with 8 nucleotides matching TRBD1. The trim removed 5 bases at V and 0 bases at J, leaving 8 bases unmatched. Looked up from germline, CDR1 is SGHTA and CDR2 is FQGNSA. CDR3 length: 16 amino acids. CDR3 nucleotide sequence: TGTGCCAGCAGCCGTCAGGGGGCGGCAGCTAACTATGGCTACACCTTC. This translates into CASSRQGAAANYGYTF.

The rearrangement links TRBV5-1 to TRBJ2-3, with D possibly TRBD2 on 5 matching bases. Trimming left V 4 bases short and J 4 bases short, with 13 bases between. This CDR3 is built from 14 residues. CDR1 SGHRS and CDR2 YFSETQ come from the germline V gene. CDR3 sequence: CASSTPGSSDTQYF. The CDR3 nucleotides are TGCGCCAGCAGCACTCCGGGAAGCTCAGATACGCAGTATTTT.

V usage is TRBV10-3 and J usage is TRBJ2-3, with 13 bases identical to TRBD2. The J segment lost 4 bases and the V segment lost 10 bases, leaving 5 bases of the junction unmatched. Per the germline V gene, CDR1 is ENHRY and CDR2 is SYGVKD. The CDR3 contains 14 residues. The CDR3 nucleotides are TGTGCCACGGGACTAGCGGGGATGGCAGATACGCAGTATTTT. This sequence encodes CATGLAGMADTQYF.

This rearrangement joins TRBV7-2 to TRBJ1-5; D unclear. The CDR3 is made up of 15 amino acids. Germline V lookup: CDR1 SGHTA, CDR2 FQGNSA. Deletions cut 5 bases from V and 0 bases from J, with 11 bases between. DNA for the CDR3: TGTGCCAGCAGCCCGCGGGTAGGTAGCAATCAGCCCCAGCATTTT. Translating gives CASSPRVGSNQPQHF.

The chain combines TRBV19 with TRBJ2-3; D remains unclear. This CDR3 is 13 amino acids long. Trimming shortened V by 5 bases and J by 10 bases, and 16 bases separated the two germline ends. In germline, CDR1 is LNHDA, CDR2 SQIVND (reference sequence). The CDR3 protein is CASSGPGLYAQYF. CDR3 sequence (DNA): TGTGCCAGTAGTGGGCCCGGCCTGTATGCGCAGTATTTT.

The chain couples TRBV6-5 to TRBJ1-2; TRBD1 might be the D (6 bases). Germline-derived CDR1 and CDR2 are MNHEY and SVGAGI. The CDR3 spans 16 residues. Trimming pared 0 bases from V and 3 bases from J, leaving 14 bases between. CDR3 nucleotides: TGTGCCAGCAGTTACTCCATCACAGGGAGGGACTATGGCTACACCTTC. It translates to CASSYSITGRDYGYTF.